The entry below describes one T cell receptor beta chain. Original data processing: The authors estimated nucleated cell counts from reference gene primer amplification. Measured with immunoSEQ multiplex PCR; TCRdb has only the in-frame clones, and not every one. V, J and clone size reflect that table, while D and trimming were determined from the DNA. The sample has more than 400,000 clones, roughly 88% seen once. V was shortened by 5 bases and J by 15 bases, with 17 bases between the two germline ends. This CDR3 is built from 12 residues. CDR1 and CDR2 (germline): SGHAT, FQNNGV. The source of the sample is a study of blood T cell repertoires in COVID-19.

The V gene is TRBV11-2, the J gene TRBJ2-4; possibly TRBD2 for D (5 bases). Sequencing was done on a sample of peripheral blood. The origin of this receptor is a human donor in a cohort sampled during active COVID-19. This CDR3 is CASSLRGTGPYF. The CDR3 bases are TGTGCCAGCAGCCTCCGGGGAACGGGTCCGTACTTC.